The table lists the clone carrying this TCR beta chain with a few counts. RNA was extracted from bulk tissue without any cell sorting. The sample originates from a study of tumor and adjacent non-tumor tissue in lung cancer. Study details: Each sample yielded 3.5 million to 4.5 million productive TCRbeta reads on average.

TCRbeta libraries were built with three rounds of nested PCR, modified from ARM-PCR. TCRdb reanalysed the multiplex PCR reads using MiXCR and keeps one entry per CDR3 protein. The data contain under 100,000 distinct CDR3 sequences, 65% to 75% of them seen just once; the ten biggest clones take up 10% to 15%. The CDR3 has 14 residues. In germline, CDR1 is PRHDT, CDR2 FYEKMQ (reference sequence). Trimming left V 6 bases short and J 2 bases short, with 13 bases between. Sequenced input: lung tumor tissue. This chain uses TRBV13 with TRBJ1-2; the D gene is possibly TRBD1 (5 bases). This TCR derives from a woman aged 70-85 years with non-small cell lung cancer. CDR3 loop: CASRRDGANYGYTF. The DNA for the CDR3 is TGTGCCAGCAGACGGGACGGCGCAAACTATGGCTACACCTTC. Combining the CDR3 with reference TRBV13 and TRBJ1-2 gives the whole variable domain AAGVIQSPRHLIKEKRETATLKCYPIPRHDTVYWYQQGPGQDPQFLISFYEKMQSDKGSIPDRFSAQQFSDYHSELNMSSLELGDSALYFCASRRDGANYGYTFGSGTRLTVV.